This entry lists 21 T cell receptor beta chains sequenced from one sample in a study of beta chain features in type 1 diabetes. Of the isolated RNA, all was reverse transcribed, and so the sequenced material was expressed TCRB transcripts. Generated by immunoSEQ multiplex PCR, the TCRdb table keeps only in-frame clones and is missing some. The sample has approximately 150,000 clones, more than 9% seen once; the top ten hold around 1.2%. The sequenced sample was naive CD4+ T cells from blood. Receptors originate from a man aged 18 to 29 in good health.

In this sample, this clone turned up many times. The chain carries TRBV19 and TRBJ2-1; the D is unclear. Germline-derived CDR1 and CDR2 are LNHDA and SQIVND (reference sequence). There are 11 residues in the CDR3. V dropped 5 bases and J dropped 9 bases, with 8 bases sitting between them. The CDR3 is CASSVSGEQFF. The CDR3 bases are TGTGCCAGTAGTGTATCGGGTGAGCAGTTCTTC.

This clone was seen a few times. V usage is TRBV28 and J usage is TRBJ1-5; D is unresolved. This CDR3 spans 15 amino acids. The germline V and J ends were trimmed by 0 bases and 11 bases, with 17 bases remaining between them. CDR1 is MDHEN, CDR2 SYDVKM, per germline. The DNA of the CDR3 is TGTGCCAGCAGTTTATGGGAGGGCTCGGATCGGACCCAGCATTTT. Its translation: CASSLWEGSDRTQHF.

The chain couples TRBV29-1 to TRBJ2-3; possibly TRBD1 for D (6 bases). V was cut by 7 bases and J by 4 bases, with 18 bases left in between. CDR1 and CDR2 from the germline V gene are SQVTM and ANQGSEA. This CDR3 comprises 14 residues. Here the CDR3 reads CSGNSLRGADTQYF. CDR3 sequence (DNA): TGCAGCGGAAACTCCCTCAGGGGCGCAGATACGCAGTATTTT.

This clone was seen a few times. CDR3 amino acids: CASSIERSYEQYF. Here the CDR3 DNA reads TGTGCCAGTAGTATAGAACGCAGCTACGAGCAGTACTTC. The V call is TRBV19, the J call TRBJ2-7; no definite D call. The CDR3 covers 13 residues. Germline CDR1 is LNHDA and CDR2 is SQIVND (reference sequence). Trimming took off 0 bases at V and 3 bases at J, with 6 bases between the two ends.

The chain has TRBV7-2 and TRBJ2-3, with 7 bases fitting TRBD2. The ends lost 5 bases at V and 4 bases at J; junction bases unmatched: 9. The length of the CDR3 is 15 residues. Germline assignment: CDR1 SGHTA and CDR2 FQGNSA. CDR3 nucleotide sequence: TGTGCCAGCAGCCAAGATATGGGACTACCAGATACGCAGTATTTT. Translating it yields CASSQDMGLPDTQYF.

This clone has only a few counts. V and J are TRBV6-1 and TRBJ2-1; TRBD2 matches at 10 bases. Germline loops: CDR1 MNHNS, CDR2 SASEGT. V lost 5 bases, J lost 9 bases, and 10 bases stayed unmatched. CDR3 length equals 15 residues. CDR3 nucleotides: TGTGCCAGCAGTACCGACTTTAAGCGGGGGGGTGAGCAGTTCTTC. Translating it yields CASSTDFKRGGEQFF.

The chain couples TRBV6-6 to TRBJ2-1; a weak D match, TRBD2 (5 bases). Trimming took off 0 bases at V and 0 bases at J, with 9 bases between the two ends. CDR3 size: 16 residues. Germline CDR1 and CDR2: MNHNY and SVGAGI (reference sequence). The CDR3: CASSYSREVSYNEQFF. The DNA for the CDR3 is TGTGCCAGCAGTTACTCCCGGGAAGTCTCCTACAATGAGCAGTTCTTC.

This clone was counted only a few times. This chain uses TRBV30 with TRBJ2-7; 8 positions match TRBD2. The CDR3 extends over 12 amino acids. The V gene end was trimmed by 5 bases and the J gene end by 3 bases; junction bases not matched to a gene: 3. Germline V CDR1 and CDR2: GTSNPN, SVGIG (reference sequence). The CDR3 nucleotides are TGTGCCTGGGCGGGGGGATTCTACGAGCAGTACTTC. This encodes CAWAGGFYEQYF. Based on the CDR3 plus reference TRBV30 and TRBJ2-7, the full variable domain is SQTIHQWPATLVQPVGSPLSLECTVEGTSNPNLYWYRQAAGRGLQLLFYSVGIGQISSEVPQNLSASRPQDRQFILSSKKLLLSDSGFYLCAWAGGFYEQYFGPGTRLTVT.

V is TRBV29-1 and J is TRBJ2-3; 8 nucleotides agree with TRBD1. The germline V gene encodes CDR1 SQVTM and CDR2 ANQGSEA. V lost 4 bases, J lost 3 bases, and 3 bases stayed unmatched. The CDR3 covers 13 residues. Here the CDR3 reads CSVAGQGTDTQYF. In DNA, the CDR3 is TGCAGCGTTGCAGGACAGGGAACAGATACGCAGTATTTT.

This clone showed up just a few times. The V and J genes are TRBV7-3 and TRBJ2-7; the match to TRBD1 covers 9 bases. Trimming removed 5 bases from V and 4 bases from J; junction bases left unmatched: 6. CDR1 and CDR2 (germline): SGHTA, FQGTGA. This CDR3 has 14 residues. CDR3 DNA sequence: TGTGCCAGCAGCCAAGGACAGGGGAGATACGAGCAGTACTTC. It codes for CASSQGQGRYEQYF.

This clone was seen only a few times. V gene TRBV4-2 combines with J gene TRBJ2-1, with 10 bases that match TRBD2. CDR3 length equals 15 residues. Trimming at V came to 3 bases and at J to 9 bases, leaving 8 bases not matched to a gene. Per germline, CDR1 LGHNA and CDR2 YNFKEQ. CDR3 loop: CASSQESGGAVEQFF. The CDR3 DNA follows: TGTGCCAGCAGCCAGGAAAGCGGGGGGGCGGTTGAGCAGTTCTTC.

J is TRBJ1-5 and V is TRBV7-9, with 7 bases matching TRBD1. This CDR3 region has 14 residues. The junction had 3 bases not matched to a gene; V was cut back by 5 bases and J by 2 bases. The germline gives CDR1 SEHNR, CDR2 FQNEAQ (reference sequence). The CDR3 bases are TGTGCCAGCAGCCTTGGGACAGGCAATCAGCCCCAGCATTTT. This sequence encodes CASSLGTGNQPQHF.

V usage is TRBV6-5 and J usage is TRBJ1-3; perhaps TRBD1 as D (5 bases). The V end lost 3 bases, the J end lost 2 bases, and 14 bases lay between the germline ends. From germline, CDR1 is MNHEY and CDR2 SVGAGI. This CDR3 is 16 amino acids long. In nucleotides, the CDR3 is TGTGCCAGCAGTTATTCAGACAGTTCTACTGGAAACACCATATATTTT. Encoded protein: CASSYSDSSTGNTIYF.

This chain joins TRBV4-2 and TRBJ1-2, with TRBD1 matching 8 bases. This CDR3 has 14 residues. Germline V CDR1 and CDR2: LGHNA, YNFKEQ. V lost 3 bases to trimming and J lost 7 bases; unmatched junction nucleotides: 7. CDR3 loop: CASSHDRGASGYTF. DNA for the CDR3: TGTGCCAGCAGCCACGACAGGGGAGCTTCTGGCTACACCTTC.

The V call is TRBV7-2, the J call TRBJ2-1, with D possibly being TRBD2 (5 bases). This CDR3 region has 14 residues. The ends were cut back, 6 bases at V and 0 bases at J, with 9 bases in the middle. The germline gives CDR1 SGHTA, CDR2 FQGNSA. The CDR3: CASRRRDSYNEQFF. CDR3 sequence (DNA): TGTGCCAGCAGAAGACGGGACTCCTACAATGAGCAGTTCTTC.

This clone has a handful of counts. The CDR3 region is CASSPSGGPGTGELFF. The CDR3 nucleotides read TGTGCCAGCTCACCATCGGGGGGCCCAGGCACCGGGGAGCTGTTTTTT. V usage is TRBV18 and J usage is TRBJ2-2; tentative D call: TRBD2 (7 bases). The CDR3 runs to 16 residues. Deletions cut 2 bases from V and 4 bases from J, with 14 bases between. Germline V gives CDR1 KGHSH, CDR2 LQKENI.

This clone was counted ten times or more. The rearrangement links TRBV14 to TRBJ2-7; D not certain. This CDR3 contains 13 residues. Germline-derived CDR1 and CDR2 are SGHDN and FVKESK. Deletions cut 1 base from V and 0 bases from J, with 4 bases between. The chain's CDR3 is CASSQVHSYEQYF. CDR3 bases: TGTGCCAGCAGCCAAGTTCACTCCTACGAGCAGTACTTC.

V and J are TRBV7-2 and TRBJ2-1, with D perhaps matching TRBD2 (6 bases). The CDR3 is made up of 15 amino acids. V lost 0 bases to trimming and J lost 4 bases, with 10 bases between them. Germline-derived CDR1 and CDR2 are SGHTA and FQGNSA. CDR3 in DNA: TGTGCCAGCAGCTTAGCCGGCGGGGCATACAATGAGCAGTTCTTC. Amino acid sequence: CASSLAGGAYNEQFF.

This clone was seen a handful of times. This chain connects TRBV27 to TRBJ2-2, with D perhaps TRBD2 (7 bases). The germline V gene has CDR1 MNHEY and CDR2 SMNVEV (reference sequence). Trimming took off 5 bases at V and 6 bases at J, with 19 bases between the two ends. This CDR3 is built from 16 residues. Here the CDR3 DNA reads TGTGCCAGCAGTCCTGGGAGGGGGGGGACCCCCGGGGAGCTGTTTTTT. This encodes CASSPGRGGTPGELFF.

This clone occurred a few times. The chain combines TRBV27 with TRBJ2-2, with a possible D match to TRBD2 (6 bases). The CDR3 extends over 15 amino acids. The germline V gene encodes CDR1 MNHEY and CDR2 SMNVEV (reference sequence). V was shortened by 5 bases and J by 5 bases, with 15 bases between the two germline ends. CDR3 in DNA: TGTGCCAGCAGTGCGGGGACCGGGCGGACCGGGGAGCTGTTTTTT. Translation: CASSAGTGRTGELFF.

The rearrangement joins TRBV7-6 to TRBJ2-7, with D uncertain. This CDR3 spans 13 amino acids. The V end lost 5 bases, the J end lost 2 bases, and 10 bases lay between the germline ends. Germline-derived CDR1 and CDR2 are SGHVS and FNYEAQ. CDR3 bases: TGTGCCAGCAGCCGGAACAGAGCCTACGAGCAGTACTTC. It yields the protein CASSRNRAYEQYF.